One T cell receptor (beta chain) is described in this entry. The target antigen is unknown. Patients who had autoimmune disease history or got systemic immunosuppression were left out. Germline lookup yields CDR1 SGHTA and CDR2 FQGNSA. The CDR3 consists of 14 residues. The V end lost 0 bases, the J end lost 3 bases, and 7 bases lay between the germline ends. The protocol was immunoSEQ multiplex PCR, while the TCRdb copy is restricted to in-frame clones and leaves out a portion. The sample records 45,000 or so clones, 65% to 85% being singletons. The data were taken from a study of OX40 agonist ivuxolimab in advanced cancers. Study summary: The dose of intravenous ivuxolimab that patients received every 2 weeks ranged from 0.01 to 10 mg/kg. Findings and caveats of the study: On average, CD8+ T cells showed a greater number of expanded clones than CD4+.

This clonotype originated in an adult with an advanced solid tumor such as melanoma, head and neck, liver or kidney cancer. The sample consisted of CD4+ or CD8+ T cells sorted from blood, taken in a trial of the OX40 agonist ivuxolimab. J is TRBJ2-3 and V is TRBV7-2; weak D call: TRBD2 (6 bases). The CDR3 is CASSLATRTDTQYF. CDR3 DNA sequence: TGTGCCAGCAGCTTAGCGACTAGGACAGATACGCAGTATTTT.